This T cell receptor beta chain was sequenced during a study of CD8+CD57+ T cells in acquired aplastic anemia. Genomic DNA, serving as template, underwent TCR beta VDJ and CDR3 profiling. TCRdb recomputed calls from the reads with MiXCR, one row per CDR3 protein. The sample includes around 200,000 distinct CDR3 sequences, 54% seen only once; the top ten take approximately 15%. CDR3 length: 13 amino acids. CDR1 is SNHLY, CDR2 FYNNEI, per germline. Trimming took 8 bases from V and 3 from J, leaving 12 bases between them. This sequence joins TRBV2 and TRBJ2-3; D possibly corresponds to TRBD2 (7 bases). The sample taken for sequencing was sorted CD4+, CD8+, or CD8+CD57+ T cells (not recorded which) from PBMCs. The clonotype comes from a human donor in good health, serving as a control. CDR3 protein: CASRGAGTDTQYF. The CDR3 region has the DNA TGTGCCAGCCGGGGGGCAGGGACAGATACGCAGTATTTT. The variable domain in full, completed from reference TRBV2 and TRBJ2-3, reads EPEVTQTPSHQVTQMGQEVILRCVPISNHLYFYWYRQILGQKVEFLVSFYNNEISEKSEIFDDQFSVERPDGSNFTLKIRSTKLEDSAMYFCASRGAGTDTQYFGPGTRLTVL.